This TCR beta chain stems from a study of T cell responses to AZD1222 COVID-19 vaccine (dated by TCRdb to the early 2020s). About the investigation overall: A total of approximately 240 trial participants underwent TCR sequencing, of whom nearly 210 had received two doses of AZD1222 and around 25 had received two doses of the MenACWY control vaccine. Enrollment into the trials was organized by age into subgroups of 18-55, 56-69 and 70-plus years, and those subgroups contained approximately 150, 30 and 60 TCR-sequenced participants, respectively. What the research found in general, with its limitations: The 56-69-year group was small, and its depth increase did not reach significance, likely because of low power. Conclusions about previously exposed vaccinees are limited because only six or seven AZD1222 recipients were SARS-CoV-2 seropositive at baseline. Reportedly, close to half of the unique spike-specific TCRs recognized epitopes lying outside the regions that are mutated in the B.1.351 and B.1.1.7 variants. After two AZD1222 doses, both the breadth and the depth of spike-specific TCRs were significantly higher than at day 0 and than in MenACWY recipients. Participants were mostly white British, with more females than males. The authors suggested clonal diversity may have been underestimated. The vaccine-associated CD4 TCRs covered the entire spike protein, and the dominant responses fell in regions 160-218 and 743-854. Because no samples from the day 14 peak response were available, repertoires could be characterized only after the peak T cell response.

In light of the paper, this sample's time point label describes: about 28 days (+/-7) after the second vaccine dose. AZD1222 recipients with second doses at about 4 weeks or about 12 weeks were pooled, because spike-specific TCR depth and breadth did not differ between schedules. Vaccinee samples were obtained from the UK trials COV001 and COV002, which included a single-blind randomized controlled phase 2/3 trial of AZD1222 (ChAdOx1 nCoV-19) in healthy adults. For TCRbeta chain sequencing, PBMC samples from trial participants were taken at day 0 and at day 28 after the second dose. To note about this clone: Its binding antigen is unknown. No much larger clone exists at a distance of one base, and base qualities are not known.

The CDR3 regions of human TCRbeta chains were analyzed by immunosequencing. As for how the authors treated the data: TCRs in the repertoires were compared against a reference library of SARS-CoV-2-specific TCRs that had been generated with the MIRA antigen-specificity platform. Breadth meant the fraction of unique TCRs that were SARS-CoV-2-associated, whereas depth meant the fraction of total T cells that were SARS-CoV-2-associated. Using the MIRA data, each spike-specific TCR was mapped to the spike region that the TCR reacts to and placed in a CD4 or CD8 class. Log10-transformed breadth and depth values were compared by one-way ANOVA with Sidak's multiple comparisons tests. In TCRdb, the immuneACCESS table is reduced to in-frame sequences with V and J assigned. These tables do not hold every clone; where another copy was compared, an unresolved V gene accounts for under half, and the others remain unexplained. Clone size and V and J calls were adopted from that table, with D and trimming inferred from the DNA. The sample profile shows approximately 67,000 clones; around four fifths of them were found once. Together, the top ten hold roughly 6% of the sample.

V is clipped by 1 base and J by 3 bases, and the sequence between their germline boundaries is 9 bases long. The CDR1 and CDR2 encoded by the germline V gene (reference sequence) are LNHDA and SQIVND. Its CDR3 holds 14 amino acids, cysteine through phenylalanine. The entry retains the CDR3 DNA only, 42 bases that are in frame from base 1. The sequencing used peripheral blood, collected 28 days after the second AZD1222 dose. The sequence derives from an adult who received the AZD1222 COVID-19 vaccine. The rearrangement combines TRBV19 with TRBJ1-1; no D gene is confidently identified. In nucleotides, the sequence is TGTGCCAGTAGTATAGGCAGGAGCGACACTGAAGCTTTCTTT. Translation gives CASSIGRSDTEAFF.